The sequence of this T cell receptor (beta chain) was determined in a study of CXCR3-negative and CXCR3-positive naive CD8 T cells. Study-level results: Naive cells that were CXCR3-negative or CXCR3-positive used TRBV-TRBJ genes alike, while memory cells diverged. Diversity ran similarly high across both naive subsets but far lower in memory CD8+ cells. TRB CDR3s were more hydrophobic in CXCR3-positive than in CXCR3-negative naive cells.

Carrying UMI labels, the TRB cDNA libraries were prepared through 5' RACE. TCRdb re-called the 5' RACE reads, yielding one record per CDR3 amino acid sequence without DNA. The repertoire table contains 50,000 to 60,000 distinct CDR3 sequences. Turning to this clonotype: Antigen: not known.

The CDR3 length is 13 residues. In germline, CDR1 is SGHTA, CDR2 FQGTGA. CD8+ T cell subsets were each sorted in triplicate, around 300,000 cells apiece. Naive CD8+ T cells carried a CD45RO-CCR7+CD27+CD95- phenotype. This sequence joins TRBV7-3 and TRBJ2-1; there is no DNA to check the TCRdb D call of TRBD1. Sequencing input: naive CXCR3+ CD8+ T cells from blood. Subset reported: CD45RO-CCR7+CD27+CD95- naive CD8+ T cells expressing CXCR3 (TNR3+). This TCR came from a human donor in good health. Some clones in this sample may be carry-over from other donors' samples. The CDR3 reads CASRKTGGDEQFF.